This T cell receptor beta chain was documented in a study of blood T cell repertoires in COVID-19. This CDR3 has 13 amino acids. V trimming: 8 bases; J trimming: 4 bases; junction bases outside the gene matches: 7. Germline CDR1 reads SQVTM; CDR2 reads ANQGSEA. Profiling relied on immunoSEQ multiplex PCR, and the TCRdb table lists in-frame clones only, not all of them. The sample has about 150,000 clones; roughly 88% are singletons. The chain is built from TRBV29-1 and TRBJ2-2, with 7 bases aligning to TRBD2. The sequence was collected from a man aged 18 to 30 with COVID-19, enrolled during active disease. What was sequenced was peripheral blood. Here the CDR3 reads CSSRRGGTGELFF. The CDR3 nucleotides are TGCAGCTCAAGGCGCGGGGGCACCGGGGAGCTGTTTTTT.